This entry is about one T cell receptor beta chain. No cognate antigen has been identified for it. The sample holds no much larger clone one base away, and base qualities are not on file. The data derive from a study of T cell responses to AZD1222 COVID-19 vaccine (dated by TCRdb to the early 2020s). General notes on the study: A total of over 230 trial participants underwent TCR sequencing, of whom 200 to 220 received two doses of AZD1222 and 26 received two doses of the MenACWY control vaccine. Trial participants were enrolled by age into 18-55, 56-69 and 70-plus year subgroups, with approximately 150, 28 and 58 TCR-sequenced participants respectively.

The paper's findings and limits, for the study overall: Conclusions about previously exposed vaccinees are limited, since just six or seven AZD1222 recipients were seropositive for SARS-CoV-2 at baseline. The 56-69-year group was small, and its depth increase did not reach significance, likely because of low power. After two AZD1222 doses, spike-specific TCR breadth and depth were significantly higher than at day 0 and than in MenACWY recipients. Most participants were white British and females outnumbered males, and the authors suggested that clonal diversity may have been underestimated. Because no day 14 peak-response samples were available, repertoires were characterized only after the peak T cell response. CD4 TCRs associated with the vaccine covered the entire spike protein, and the dominant responses were in regions 160-218 and 743-854. Epitopes outside the regions mutated in the B.1.351 and B.1.1.7 variants were reportedly recognized by nearly half of the unique spike-specific TCRs.

This specimen's time point label, per the study, means: about 28 days (+/-7) after the second vaccine dose. What this sample's treatment or condition label stands for: meningococcal conjugate vaccine given as trial control. Samples from vaccinated people were obtained from the UK trials COV001 and COV002, which included a single-blind randomized controlled phase 2/3 trial of AZD1222 (ChAdOx1 nCoV-19) in healthy adults. Trial participant PBMC samples were collected at day 0 and day 28 after the second dose for TCRbeta chain sequencing. The CDR3 regions of human TCRbeta chains were analyzed by immunosequencing. As for the authors' bioinformatics: TCRs in the repertoires were compared against a reference library of SARS-CoV-2-specific TCRs that had been generated with the MIRA antigen-specificity platform. Breadth was defined as the fraction of unique TCRs that were SARS-CoV-2-associated, and depth was defined as the fraction of total T cells that were SARS-CoV-2-associated. Using the MIRA data, every spike-specific TCR was mapped to the spike region that the TCR reacted to and assigned to either a CD4 or a CD8 class. Log10-transformed breadth and depth values were compared by one-way ANOVA with Sidak's multiple comparisons tests. TCRdb took over this immuneACCESS table, retaining in-frame rearrangements with V and J assigned. Such tables are incomplete; in checked studies, under half of the missing clones stem from an unresolved V gene, and the remainder is unexplained. V, J and clone size were drawn from that table, and D and trimming were deduced from the DNA. The sample records about 210,000 clones, approximately 94% of which are singletons. The ten most abundant clones make up 1.7% of the sample.

The receptor was derived from an adult who received the MenACWY meningococcal vaccine as a control. The material sequenced was peripheral blood, taken 28 days after the second dose of the MenACWY control vaccine.

The CDR3 loop reads CASVEDSLNTEAFF. The sequenced DNA: TGTGCCAGCGTCGAGGACAGCCTGAACACTGAAGCTTTCTTT. The chain was built from TRBV28 and TRBJ1-1; TRBD1 might be the D gene, on 6 matching bases. V sheds 8 bases and J sheds 0 bases, leaving 13 bases between their ends. The CDR3 starts with the cysteine, ends with the phenylalanine, and has 14 residues. CDR3 DNA is the only sequence kept; it has 42 bases, read in frame from the first base. From a lookup of the germline V gene, CDR1 and CDR2 are MDHEN and SYDVKM.